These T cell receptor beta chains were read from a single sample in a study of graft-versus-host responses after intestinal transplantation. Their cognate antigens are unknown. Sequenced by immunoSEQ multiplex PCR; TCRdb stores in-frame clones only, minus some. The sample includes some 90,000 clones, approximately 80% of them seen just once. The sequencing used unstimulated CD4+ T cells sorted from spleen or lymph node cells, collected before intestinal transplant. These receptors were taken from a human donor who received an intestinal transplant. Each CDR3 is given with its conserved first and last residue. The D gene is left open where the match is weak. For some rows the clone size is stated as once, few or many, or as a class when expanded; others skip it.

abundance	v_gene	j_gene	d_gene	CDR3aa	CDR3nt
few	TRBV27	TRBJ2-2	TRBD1	CASKLQGAQSTGELFF	TGTGCCAGCAAGCTACAGGGGGCGCAGAGTACCGGGGAGCTGTTTTTT
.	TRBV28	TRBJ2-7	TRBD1	CASSLSGRGSYEQYF	TGTGCCAGCAGTTTGAGTGGCAGGGGGTCCTACGAGCAGTACTTC
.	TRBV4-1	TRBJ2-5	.	CASSSPGQKETQYF	TGCGCCAGCAGCTCGCCGGGACAAAAAGAGACCCAGTACTTC
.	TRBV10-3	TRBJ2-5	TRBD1	CATADRRSGETQYF	TGTGCCACCGCGGACAGGAGGTCGGGAGAGACCCAGTACTTC
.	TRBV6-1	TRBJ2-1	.	CASSELIASLQYNEQFF	TGTGCCAGCAGTGAATTGATAGCGTCCCTCCAGTACAATGAGCAGTTCTTC
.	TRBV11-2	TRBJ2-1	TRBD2	CASSSFLAGGPGEQFF	TGTGCCAGCAGCTCCTTTCTAGCGGGGGGGCCCGGTGAGCAGTTCTTC
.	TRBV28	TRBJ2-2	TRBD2	CASGTSGNTGELFF	TGTGCCAGCGGAACTAGCGGGAACACCGGGGAGCTGTTTTTT
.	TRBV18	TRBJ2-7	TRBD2	CASSPPGVAGGYEQYF	TGTGCCAGCTCACCACCGGGGGTAGCGGGGGGCTACGAGCAGTACTTC
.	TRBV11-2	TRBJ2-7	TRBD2	CASSLAQSGGYEQYF	TGTGCCAGCAGCTTAGCTCAATCGGGGGGCTACGAGCAGTACTTC
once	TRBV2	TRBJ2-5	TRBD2	CASSELTSGQETQYF	TGTGCCAGCAGTGAACTGACTAGCGGACAAGAGACCCAGTACTTC
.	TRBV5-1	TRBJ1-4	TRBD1	CASSDPQGANEKLFF	TGCGCCAGCAGCGACCCACAGGGGGCTAATGAAAAACTGTTTTTT
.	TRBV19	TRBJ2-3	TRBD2	CASSIGGSADTQYF	TGTGCCAGTAGTATCGGCGGGAGTGCAGATACGCAGTATTTT
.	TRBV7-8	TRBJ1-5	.	CASTTGFENQPQHF	TGTGCCAGTACAACAGGGTTTGAGAATCAGCCCCAGCATTTT
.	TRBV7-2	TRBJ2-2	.	CASSLAPTGELFF	TGTGCCAGCAGCTTAGCCCCTACCGGGGAGCTGTTTTTT
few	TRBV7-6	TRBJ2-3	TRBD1	CASSYKPGQGTDTQYF	TGTGCCAGCAGCTATAAGCCGGGACAGGGCACAGATACGCAGTATTTT
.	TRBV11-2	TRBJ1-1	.	CASSPDILMNTEAFF	TGTGCCAGCAGCCCGGACATTCTAATGAACACTGAAGCTTTCTTT
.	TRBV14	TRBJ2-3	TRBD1	CASSRFQGADTQYF	TGTGCCAGCAGCCGATTCCAGGGGGCAGATACGCAGTATTTT
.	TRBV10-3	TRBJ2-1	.	CAISEGSGTGRYNEQFF	TGTGCCATCAGTGAGGGGTCCGGAACAGGGAGATACAATGAGCAGTTCTTC
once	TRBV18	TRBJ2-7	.	CASSPLGGQLYEQYF	TGTGCCAGCTCACCGTTGGGGGGGCAACTCTACGAGCAGTACTTC
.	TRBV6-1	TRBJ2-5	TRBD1	CASRGDRETQYF	TGTGCCAGCAGGGGGGACAGAGAGACCCAGTACTTC
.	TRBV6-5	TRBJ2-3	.	CASTNRDTQYF	TGTGCCAGCACCAATCGGGATACGCAGTATTTT
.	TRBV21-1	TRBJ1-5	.	CASSKETGSKGDQPQHF	TGTGCCAGCAGCAAAGAAACAGGGAGTAAAGGCGATCAGCCCCAGCATTTT
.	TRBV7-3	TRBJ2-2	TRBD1	CASSPQGGIGELFF	TGTGCCAGCAGCCCACAGGGGGGTATCGGGGAGCTGTTTTTT
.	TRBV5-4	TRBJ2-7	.	CASTPCEQYF	TGTGCCAGCACCCCCTGCGAGCAGTACTTC
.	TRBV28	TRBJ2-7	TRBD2	CATLAGGRREQYF	TGTGCCACCCTAGCGGGAGGGCGGCGGGAGCAGTACTTC
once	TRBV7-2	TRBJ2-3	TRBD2	CASSLGLAGQYF	TGTGCCAGCAGCTTAGGTCTAGCGGGGCAGTATTTT
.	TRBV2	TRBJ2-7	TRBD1	CASSGLGQGANEQYF	TGTGCCAGCAGTGGCCTAGGACAGGGGGCGAACGAGCAGTACTTC
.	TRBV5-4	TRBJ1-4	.	CASSSTTGGNEKLFF	TGTGCCAGCAGCTCCACGACAGGCGGAAATGAAAAACTGTTTTTT
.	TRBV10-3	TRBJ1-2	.	CAISDFRAAGMDGYTF	TGTGCCATCAGTGATTTCCGGGCCGCCGGGATGGATGGCTACACCTTC
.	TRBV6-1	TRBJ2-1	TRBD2	CASRTGSGSVNEQFF	TGTGCCAGCAGGACGGGCAGCGGGAGTGTCAATGAGCAGTTCTTC
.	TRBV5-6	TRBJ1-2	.	CASSWGVRGYTF	TGTGCCAGCAGCTGGGGAGTACGGGGCTACACCTTC
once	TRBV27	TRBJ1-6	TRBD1	CASSLRQGTASPLHF	TGTGCCAGCAGTCTAAGACAGGGGACGGCTTCACCCCTCCACTTT
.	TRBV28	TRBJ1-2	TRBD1	CASSLGQDLSGYTF	TGTGCCAGCAGTCTTGGACAGGACCTTAGCGGCTACACCTTC
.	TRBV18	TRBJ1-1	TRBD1	CASSRPGQGGRNTEAFF	TGTGCCAGCTCACGACCGGGACAGGGGGGGAGGAACACTGAAGCTTTCTTT
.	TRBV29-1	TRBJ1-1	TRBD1	CSALDRSNTEAFF	TGCAGCGCTTTGGACAGGTCGAACACTGAAGCTTTCTTT
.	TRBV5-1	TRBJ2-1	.	CASSPWDSQGSEQFF	TGCGCCAGCAGCCCATGGGACTCTCAAGGGAGTGAGCAGTTCTTC
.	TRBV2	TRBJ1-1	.	CASNFWGGNTEAFF	TGTGCCAGCAACTTCTGGGGGGGGAACACTGAAGCTTTCTTT
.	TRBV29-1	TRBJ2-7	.	CSPQTGHSDF	TGCAGCCCCCAAACCGGTCATAGTGACTTC
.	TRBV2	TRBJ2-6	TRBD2	CASSGGGSGANVLTF	TGTGCCAGCAGTGGGGGAGGGAGCGGGGCCAACGTCCTGACTTTC
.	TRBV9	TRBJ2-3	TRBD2	CASSAHFPGLAGGSTDTQYF	TGTGCCAGCAGCGCCCACTTTCCGGGACTAGCGGGAGGGTCGACAGATACGCAGTATTTT